Sequencing of this TCR beta chain was carried out in a study of Ad26.COV2.S vaccination and SARS-CoV-2 variants. About the research overall: The Ad26.COV2.S arm of the COV1001 trial was where the donor was placed. Ad26.COV2.S was injected intramuscularly once or twice, 56 days apart. The study, taken as a whole, reports: Vaccine and placebo recipients had comparable breadth of non-spike TCRs.

The CDR3 runs 19 residues. Germline-derived CDR1 and CDR2 are SGHNT and YYREEE (reference sequence). V trimming: 1 base; J trimming: 3 bases; junction bases outside the gene matches: 15. A note on this clone: Its antigen remains unidentified.

Described treatment: 15 to 20 received Ad26.COV2.S at low or high dose, single or two shots; 5 received placebo; per-sample allocation not given. Day 63 following the first vaccine or placebo injection was when the samples were taken. Aged 18-55 years, donor was enrolled in Boston at some point between 2019 and 2021. Here immunoSEQ multiplex PCR was the method, and the copy in TCRdb shows in-frame clones only, minus some. The table shows 350,000 to 450,000 clones, with roughly 91% occurring only once. The receptor's source is a person between 18 and 60 years old who received the Ad26.COV2.S COVID-19 vaccine or a placebo. The material was peripheral blood, obtained in a trial of Ad26.COV2.S vaccine versus placebo. This chain joins TRBV5-4 and TRBJ1-1; 10 bases line up with TRBD1. The CDR3 region is CASSLPPGQGLSVYTEAFF. CDR3 coding DNA: TGTGCCAGCAGCTTGCCACCGGGACAGGGGTTGTCCGTGTACACTGAAGCTTTCTTT.